The entry below describes one T cell receptor beta chain. The specificity of this receptor is unknown. No qualities accompany the bases; no much larger clone lies one base away. This sample is part of a study of blood T cell repertoires in COVID-19 (TCRdb year 2020). At the level of the whole study: Collaborator samples came from the United States, Italy and Spain and covered acute and convalescent phases of COVID-19. The prospective study material was composed of cDNA or gDNA derived from T cells, B-cell-depleted T cells, or PBMCs. Subjects who had been exposed to COVID-19, were actively infected with it, or had recovered from it provided the deeply sampled blood TCRbeta repertoires that made up the dataset. A freely available public database, intended as a resource for researchers studying the immune response to SARS-CoV-2, is where the repertoires were released. Samples came from the ongoing ImmuneRACE study (first 160 participants) plus 1,254 subjects from 6 global collaborators. Nearly every sample came with metadata listing a de-identified subject ID, COVID-19 status, age in years and sex. Where available, HLA class I and class II types were obtained from metadata supplied by the sample provider rather than from assay-based typing. General findings and caveats noted by the study authors: The quantity of clinical and demographic metadata differed by source and by participant and was supplied without curation.

Collaborating institutions collected whole blood in K2EDTA tubes following their own protocols. For TCRbeta analysis, collaborators shipped samples in one of three forms: frozen whole blood, isolated PBMCs, or DNA extracted from either of those sample types. TCRbeta CDR3 regions were amplified from genomic DNA using the immunoSEQ Assay, a bias-controlled multiplex PCR. The authors' analysis ran thus. Within the assay, amplification of reference gene primers was used to estimate how many nucleated cells each sample contained. Sequence reads were collapsed and filtered to measure the absolute abundance of every unique TCRbeta CDR3 rearrangement. For each sample, productive Simpson clonality was calculated as the square root of Simpson's diversity index over productive rearrangements. The source is immuneACCESS, and TCRdb retained only in-frame sequences with V and J called. Part of the clones is not carried over; for the studies checked, unresolved V genes explain less than half of this, and the remainder is unexplained. For V, J and clone size, that table is used; D and trimming come from the DNA. The sample includes 130,000 to 150,000 clones, with roughly four fifths observed a single time. About 15% of the sample lies in the top ten.

The sample comprised peripheral blood. This TCR was recovered from a human donor with acute or convalescent COVID-19. The donor label of this sample is uncertain.

The CDR3 in this case is CASSQPAWRRNTDTQYF. The nucleotide sequence reads as follows: TGCGCCAGCAGCCAACCCGCATGGAGGAGAAACACAGATACGCAGTATTTT. This chain joins TRBV4-3 to TRBJ2-3, with TRBD2 perhaps the D gene, on 5 matching bases. The V end loses 2 bases and the J end loses 2 bases, and a stretch of 17 bases separates them. The germline V gene provides CDR1 LGHNA and CDR2 YSLEER. Including the terminal cysteine and phenylalanine, the CDR3 comprises 17 residues. Left in the record is the CDR3 DNA by itself, 51 bases read in frame from the first base.